The T cell receptor beta chain described here comes from a study of blood T cell repertoires in COVID-19. Libraries were prepared by immunoSEQ multiplex PCR; TCRdb keeps only in-frame clonotypes and omits some of them. The sample has 450,000 or so clones; approximately 90% are singletons. Patients at the Seattle site were enrolled during active infection and followed longitudinally. CDR3 length: 14 amino acids. Per the germline V gene, CDR1 is SQVTM and CDR2 is ANQGSEA. Deletions cut 2 bases from V and 1 base from J, with 11 bases between. The clonotype originates from a man aged 18-30 years with COVID-19, enrolled during active disease. Source material: peripheral blood. The chain carries TRBV29-1 and TRBJ2-5, with a possible D match to TRBD2 (6 bases). The CDR3 nucleotides are TGCAGCGTTGAACCTCTGGGGGGCCAAGAGACCCAGTACTTC. This codes for CSVEPLGGQETQYF.